The 13 T cell receptor beta chains below come from one sample, sequenced in a study of blood T cell repertoires in COVID-19. Measured with immunoSEQ multiplex PCR; TCRdb has only the in-frame clones, and not every one. The table lists 150,000 to 200,000 clones, over 70% of them singletons. The sequencing input was peripheral blood. These receptor sequences come from a woman aged 80 or over with active or convalescent COVID-19.

V gene TRBV12-3 or TRBV12-4 combines with J gene TRBJ1-3; the D gene is possibly TRBD1 (5 bases). The CDR3 spans 13 residues. V gave up 7 bases and J gave up 9 bases, with 16 bases separating them. The CDR3 region is CASTLPGGVTIYF. CDR3 sequence (DNA): TGTGCCAGCACCCTACCGGGGGGAGTCACCATATATTTT.

The rearrangement uses TRBV27 and TRBJ1-2; D perhaps matches TRBD1 (5 bases). This CDR3 is 14 amino acids long. Germline V gene data show CDR1 as MNHEY and CDR2 as SMNVEV (reference sequence). V was shortened by 5 bases and J by 6 bases, with 16 bases between the two germline ends. In DNA, the CDR3 is TGTGCCAGCAGTCCCCGGGAGGGACGGAATGGCTACACCTTC. This gives the protein CASSPREGRNGYTF.

The genes are TRBV4-2 and TRBJ1-3; TRBD1 might be the D (6 bases). Per the germline V gene, CDR1 is LGHNA and CDR2 is YNFKEQ. V was shortened by 4 bases and J by 4 bases, with 20 bases between the two germline ends. The CDR3 contains 17 residues. Written as DNA, the CDR3 is TGTGCCAGCAGCCGTACCCCTACAGGGCTAGAGGGAAACACCATATATTTT. Its protein product is CASSRTPTGLEGNTIYF.

The gene calls are TRBV5-5 and TRBJ1-1, with a tentative D call TRBD1 (5 bases). Germline V gene lookup returns CDR1 SGHKS and CDR2 YYEKEE (reference sequence). V gave up 6 bases and J gave up 7 bases, with 13 bases separating them. This CDR3 is built from 12 residues. The CDR3 nucleotides read TGTGCCAGCACCTCAGGGTACTTTGAAGCTTTCTTT. It encodes CASTSGYFEAFF.

This chain uses TRBV5-4 with TRBJ1-2, with 9 bases aligning to TRBD1. Germline trimming cut 4 bases from V and 4 bases from J; bases unmatched to any gene: 8. The germline V gene has CDR1 SGHNT and CDR2 YYREEE (reference sequence). The CDR3 sequence is 15 residues long. This chain's CDR3 is CASSLGTGSIYGYTF. The DNA for the CDR3 is TGTGCCAGCAGCCTAGGGACAGGGAGTATCTATGGCTACACCTTC.

As for this clone: The same CDR3 can be traced to other DNA sequences in this sample. The V call is TRBV3-1 (or the pseudogene TRBV3-2), the J call TRBJ2-7; D is uncertain. The CDR3 is made up of 11 amino acids. Germline values: CDR1 LGHDT, CDR2 YNNKEL (reference sequence). Between the trimmed V and J ends, which lost 1 base and 6 bases, there was a span of 4 bases. The CDR3 sequence is CASSQGAEQYF. The CDR3 DNA follows: TGTGCCAGCAGCCAAGGGGCCGAGCAGTACTTC.

CDR3 coding DNA: TGTGCCAGCAGCTTGCCCCGGGACAGGGATGAGCAGTTCTTC. Translation: CASSLPRDRDEQFF. The chain joins TRBV5-6 to TRBJ2-1; 9 bases agree with TRBD1. The CDR3 runs 14 residues. CDR1 SGHDT and CDR2 YYEEEE come from the germline V gene. V shed 1 base and J 8 bases; nucleotides not matched to a gene: 4.

The rearrangement links TRBV11-2 to TRBJ2-7; 9 nucleotides agree with TRBD1. V lost 5 bases, J lost 5 bases, and 10 bases stayed unmatched. Germline CDR1 SGHAT, CDR2 FQNNGV. The CDR3 consists of 15 residues. The CDR3 DNA reads as TGTGCCAGCAGCGCCTATCGGGACAGGGTCAACGAGCAGTACTTC. Encoded protein: CASSAYRDRVNEQYF.

This clone has just a few counts. The J gene is TRBJ2-4, the V gene TRBV5-1; 7 nucleotides match TRBD1. The CDR3 runs to 14 residues. The V gene's germline CDR1 is SGHRS and CDR2 YFSETQ. The J segment lost 3 bases and the V segment lost 4 bases, leaving 4 bases of the junction unmatched. The CDR3 bases are TGCGCCAGCAGCATTACAGGGGACAAAAACATTCAGTACTTC. Protein: CASSITGDKNIQYF.

The J gene is TRBJ2-4, the V gene TRBV21-1; TRBD1 is the table's D call and was not checked against the DNA. TRBV21-1 is a recognized pseudogene. The CDR3 is made up of 16 amino acids. This CDR3 reads CASSKARRTGLYIQYF. DNA for the CDR3: TGTGCCAGCAGCAAAGCGCGACGGACAGGGTTGTACATTCAGTACTTC.

The V gene is TRBV6-5, the J gene TRBJ2-1; TRBD1 matches 7 bases. The CDR3 is 12 residues long. Germline assignment: CDR1 MNHEY and CDR2 SVGAGI. J gave up 5 bases and V 10 bases, and 5 bases lay outside the gene matches. The CDR3 DNA is TGTGCCACCAGAGACAGGGACAATGAGCAGTTCTTC. As protein: CATRDRDNEQFF.

The CDR3 nucleotides read TGTGCCACCAGTGATTATGGTCCGGGGGGGGATACGCAGTATTTT. This gives the protein CATSDYGPGGDTQYF. The chain uses TRBV24-1 and TRBJ2-3; 8 bases map to TRBD2. In germline, CDR1 is KGHDR, CDR2 SFDVKD. The CDR3 totals 15 residues. With 2 bases clipped from V and 6 bases from J, the junction kept 6 bases outside the gene matches.

The V call is TRBV7-9, the J call TRBJ1-1; the match to TRBD1 covers 7 bases. The CDR3 is made up of 15 amino acids. Looked up from germline, CDR1 is SEHNR and CDR2 is FQNEAQ (reference sequence). The J segment lost 4 bases and the V segment lost 5 bases, leaving 10 bases of the junction unmatched. This chain's CDR3 is CASSPRQGSGTEAFF. CDR3 bases: TGTGCCAGCAGCCCACGACAGGGCTCGGGCACTGAAGCTTTCTTT. Filled out from reference TRBV7-9 and TRBJ1-1, the complete variable domain reads DTGVSQNPRHKITKRGQNVTFRCDPISEHNRLYWYRQTLGQGPEFLTYFQNEAQLEKSRLLSDRFSAERPKGSFSTLEIQRTEQGDSAMYLCASSPRQGSGTEAFFGQGTRLTVV.